The source of this T cell receptor beta chain is a study of T cell repertoires in cytomegalovirus infection. Study context: Public TCR beta signatures marked donors with CMV infection and the matching HLA.

This clonotype appeared a few times. Its specificity is unknown. General study findings and limits: People with CMV and the relevant HLA were identified by cumulative public TCR beta family frequency. In two of eight donors, the top clonotype was HLA-C-restricted CMV-specific.

TCRdb re-called the reads through MiXCR, storing one row per CDR3 protein. The data contain 250,000 to 300,000 distinct CDR3 sequences, 9.1% of them singletons. V lost 5 bases and J lost 3, with 11 bases in between. The V gene's germline CDR1 is MNHNY and CDR2 SVGAGI (reference sequence). This CDR3 spans 14 amino acids. This clonotype was sampled from a human donor in good health (CMV status not recorded). Some clones in this sample may be carry-over from other donors' samples. Sequenced: PBMCs. V usage is TRBV6-6 and J usage is TRBJ1-5; a weak D match, TRBD1 (5 bases). The CDR3 loop is CASSARQFNQPQHF. CDR3 nucleotides: TGTGCCAGCAGTGCTAGACAGTTCAATCAGCCCCAGCATTTT.